This T cell receptor beta chain was retrieved from a study of regulatory T cells in long-lasting Graves disease. Germline assignment: CDR1 SGHNT and CDR2 YENEEA. Trimming removed 5 bases from V and 2 bases from J, with 13 bases in between. The CDR3 has 15 residues. There are many counts of this clonotype. TCR beta libraries were built with iRepertoire HTBI primers and Arm-PCR of CDR3 regions. One entry per CDR3 protein, called by TCRdb with MiXCR from the multiplex PCR reads. The repertoire holds hundreds of thousands of distinct CDR3 sequences, with 15% as singletons. Sample time point: newly diagnosed GD, antithyroid drugs for less than 3 months. After RNA was extracted from PBMCs, the TCR library was made from it. This same sample was also part of a study on T cells in Graves' hyperthyroidism and ophthalmopathy.

The specimen comprised peripheral blood mononuclear cells (PBMCs), sampled at new diagnosis, from a patient treated with antithyroid drugs. This TCR derives from a woman between 40 and 55 years old with Graves disease. The chain combines TRBV11-3 with TRBJ2-1; D might be TRBD2 (5 bases). The CDR3 sequence is CASSPGILTYNEQFF. The CDR3 nucleotides are TGTGCCAGCAGCCCCGGGATCTTGACCTACAATGAGCAGTTCTTC. The full variable domain, with the rest looked up from reference TRBV11-3 and TRBJ2-1, is EAGVVQSPRYKIIEKKQPVAFWCNPISGHNTLYWYLQNLGQGPELLIRYENEEAVDDSQLPKDRFSAERLKGVDSTLKIQPAELGDSAVYLCASSPGILTYNEQFFGPGTRLTVL.